This T cell receptor beta chain was identified in a study of cytomegalovirus exposure and HLA in healthy donors. As concerns this clone: Its cognate antigen is unknown.

The PCR employed 60 Vbeta primers together with 13 Jbeta primers. Measured with immunoSEQ multiplex PCR; TCRdb has only the in-frame clones, and not every one. The sample includes approximately 110,000 clones, roughly 71% of them seen just once. Study conclusions and caveats: Among TCR sequences, most were rare, though some public TCRs appeared in many donors. Some segments of the V type, notably TRBV6-2 and TRBV6-3, were excluded as indistinguishable. Later analysis identified a missense DCLRE1C variant that was linked to TCR beta V- and J-gene trimming.

Per the germline V gene, CDR1 is KGHSH and CDR2 is LQKENI. This CDR3 is built from 14 residues. V shed 5 bases, J shed 2 bases, and the junction held 2 bases outside the gene matches. The V and J genes are TRBV18 and TRBJ2-7, with 11 bases fitting TRBD1. Sequenced input: PBMCs. The receptor's source is a man aged 35 to 55 in good health and CMV-seropositive. CDR3 region: CASSSDRGPYEQYV. In nucleotides, the CDR3 is TGTGCCAGCTCATCGGACAGGGGGCCCTACGAGCAGTACGTC.